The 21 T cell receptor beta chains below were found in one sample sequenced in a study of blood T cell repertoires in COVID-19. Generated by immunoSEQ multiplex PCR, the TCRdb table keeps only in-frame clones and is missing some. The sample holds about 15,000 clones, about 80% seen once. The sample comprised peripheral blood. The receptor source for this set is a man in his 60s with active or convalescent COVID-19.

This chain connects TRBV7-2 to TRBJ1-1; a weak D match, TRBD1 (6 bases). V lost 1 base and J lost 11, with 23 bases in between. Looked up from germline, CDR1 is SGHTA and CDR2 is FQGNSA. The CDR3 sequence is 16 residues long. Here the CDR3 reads CASSLESVTGGAGAFF. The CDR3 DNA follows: TGTGCCAGCAGCTTAGAAAGTGTGACAGGAGGAGCAGGGGCTTTCTTT.

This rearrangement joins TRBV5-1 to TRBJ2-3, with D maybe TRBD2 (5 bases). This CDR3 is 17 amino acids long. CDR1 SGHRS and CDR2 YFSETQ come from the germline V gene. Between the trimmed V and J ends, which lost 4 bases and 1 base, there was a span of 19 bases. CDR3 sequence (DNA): TGCGCCAGCAGCCCCTATCAGGTCGGAGGTGGCACAGATACGCAGTATTTT. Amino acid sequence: CASSPYQVGGGTDTQYF.

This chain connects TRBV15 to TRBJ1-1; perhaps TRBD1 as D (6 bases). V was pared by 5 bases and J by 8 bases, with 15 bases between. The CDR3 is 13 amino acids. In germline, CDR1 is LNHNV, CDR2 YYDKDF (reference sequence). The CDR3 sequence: CATSSGNTGEAFF. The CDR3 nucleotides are TGTGCCACCAGCTCGGGCAACACAGGGGAAGCTTTCTTT.

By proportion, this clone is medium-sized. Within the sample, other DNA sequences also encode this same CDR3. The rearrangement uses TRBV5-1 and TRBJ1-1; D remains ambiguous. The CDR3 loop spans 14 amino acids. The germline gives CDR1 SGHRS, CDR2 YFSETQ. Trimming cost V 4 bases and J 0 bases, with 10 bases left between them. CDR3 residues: CASSLPGLNTEAFF. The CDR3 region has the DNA TGCGCCAGCAGCCTCCCGGGTCTGAACACTGAAGCTTTCTTT.

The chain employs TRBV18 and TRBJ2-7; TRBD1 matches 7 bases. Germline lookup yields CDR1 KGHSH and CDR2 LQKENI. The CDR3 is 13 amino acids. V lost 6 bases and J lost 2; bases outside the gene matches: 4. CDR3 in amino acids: CASSRGQAYEQYF. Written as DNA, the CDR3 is TGTGCCAGCTCCCGAGGACAGGCCTACGAGCAGTACTTC.

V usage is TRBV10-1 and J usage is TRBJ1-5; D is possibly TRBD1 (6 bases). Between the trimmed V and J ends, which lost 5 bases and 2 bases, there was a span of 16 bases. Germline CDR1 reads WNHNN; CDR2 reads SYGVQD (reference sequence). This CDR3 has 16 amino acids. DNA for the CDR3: TGCGCCAGCAGTCCCACCACAGGGAGTGGCAATCAGCCCCAGCATTTT. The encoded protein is CASSPTTGSGNQPQHF.

The DNA for the CDR3 is TGTGCCAGTCTCTCCCCAGGGTCCTACGAGCAGTACTTC. This translates into CASLSPGSYEQYF. The V and J genes are TRBV19 and TRBJ2-7; a possible D gene is TRBD1 (5 bases). The V end lost 8 bases, the J end lost 1 base, and 12 bases lay between the germline ends. CDR1 LNHDA and CDR2 SQIVND come from the germline V gene (reference sequence). This CDR3 is built from 13 residues. Full variable domain (rest looked up from reference TRBV19 and TRBJ2-7): DGGITQSPKYLFRKEGQNVTLSCEQNLNHDAMYWYRQDPGQGLRLIYYSQIVNDFQKGDIAEGYSVSREKKESFPLTVTSAQKNPTAFYLCASLSPGSYEQYFGPGTRLTVT.

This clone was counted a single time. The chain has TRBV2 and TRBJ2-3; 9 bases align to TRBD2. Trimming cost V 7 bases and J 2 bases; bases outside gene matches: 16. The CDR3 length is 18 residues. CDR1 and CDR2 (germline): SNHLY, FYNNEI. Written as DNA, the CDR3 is TGTGCCAGCACCCTGTTTGGCGGGGGGGGCCTGGTCACAGATACGCAGTATTTT. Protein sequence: CASTLFGGGGLVTDTQYF.

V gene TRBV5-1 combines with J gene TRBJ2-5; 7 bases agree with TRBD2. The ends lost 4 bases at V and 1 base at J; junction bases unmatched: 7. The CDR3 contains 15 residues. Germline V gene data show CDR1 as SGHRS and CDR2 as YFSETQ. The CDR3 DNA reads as TGCGCCAGCAGCCTGAGAGCGGGAAGCCAAGAGACCCAGTACTTC. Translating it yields CASSLRAGSQETQYF.

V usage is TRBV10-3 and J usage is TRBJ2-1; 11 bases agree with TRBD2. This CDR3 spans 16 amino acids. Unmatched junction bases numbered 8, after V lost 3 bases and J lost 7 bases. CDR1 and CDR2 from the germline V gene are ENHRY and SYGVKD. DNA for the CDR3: TGTGCCATCAGTGACACCGGGACTAGCGGTCATAATGAGCAGTTCTTC. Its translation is CAISDTGTSGHNEQFF.

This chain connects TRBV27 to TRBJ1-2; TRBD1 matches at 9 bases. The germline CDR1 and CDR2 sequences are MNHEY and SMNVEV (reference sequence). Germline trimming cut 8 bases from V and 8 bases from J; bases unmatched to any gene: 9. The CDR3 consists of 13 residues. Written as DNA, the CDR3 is TGTGCCAGCGGAAAACAGGGGGCGAACGGCTACACCTTC. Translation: CASGKQGANGYTF.

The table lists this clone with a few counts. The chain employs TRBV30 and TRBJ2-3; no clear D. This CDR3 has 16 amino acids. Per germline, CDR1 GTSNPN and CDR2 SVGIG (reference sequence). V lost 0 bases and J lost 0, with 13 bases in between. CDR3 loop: CAWSVPWPVSTDTQYF. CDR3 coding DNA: TGTGCCTGGAGTGTACCCTGGCCTGTTAGCACAGATACGCAGTATTTT.

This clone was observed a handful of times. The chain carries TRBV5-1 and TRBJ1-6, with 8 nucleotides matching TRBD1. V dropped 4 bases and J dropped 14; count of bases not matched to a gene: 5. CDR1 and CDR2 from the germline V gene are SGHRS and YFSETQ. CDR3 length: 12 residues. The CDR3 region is CASSPDRASLHF. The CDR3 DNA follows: TGCGCCAGCAGCCCGGACAGGGCATCCCTCCACTTT. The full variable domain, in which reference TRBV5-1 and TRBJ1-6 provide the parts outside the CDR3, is KAGVTQTPRYLIKTRGQQVTLSCSPISGHRSVSWYQQTPGQGLQFLFEYFSETQRNKGNFPGRFSGRQFSNSRSEMNVSTLELGDSALYLCASSPDRASLHFGNGTRLTVT.

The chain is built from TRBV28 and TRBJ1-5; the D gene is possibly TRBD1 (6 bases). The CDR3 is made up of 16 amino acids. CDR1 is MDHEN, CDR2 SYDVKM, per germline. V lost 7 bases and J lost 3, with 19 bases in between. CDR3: CASNNRGGLLNQPQHF. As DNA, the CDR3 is TGTGCCAGCAACAATAGGGGGGGACTCCTCAATCAGCCCCAGCATTTT.

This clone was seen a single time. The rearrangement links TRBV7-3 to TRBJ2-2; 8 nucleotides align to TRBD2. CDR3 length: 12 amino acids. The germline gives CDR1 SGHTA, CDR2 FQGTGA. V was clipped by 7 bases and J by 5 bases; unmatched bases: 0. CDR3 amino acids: CASTSGTGELFF. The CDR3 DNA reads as TGTGCCAGCACTAGCGGGACCGGGGAGCTGTTTTTT.

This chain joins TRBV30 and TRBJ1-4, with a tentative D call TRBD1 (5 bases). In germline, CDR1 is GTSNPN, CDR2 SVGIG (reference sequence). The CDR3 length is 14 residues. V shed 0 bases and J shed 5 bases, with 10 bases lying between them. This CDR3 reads CAWSVGGGNEKLFF. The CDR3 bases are TGTGCCTGGAGTGTAGGCGGGGGGAATGAAAAACTGTTTTTT.

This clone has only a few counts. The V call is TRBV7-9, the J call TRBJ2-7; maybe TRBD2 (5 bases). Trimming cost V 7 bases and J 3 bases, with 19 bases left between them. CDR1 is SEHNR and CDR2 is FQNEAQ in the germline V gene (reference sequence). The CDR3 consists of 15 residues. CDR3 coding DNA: TGTGCCAGCACCACAACTCGCCGGGGTGGCTACGAGCAGTACTTC. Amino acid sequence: CASTTTRRGGYEQYF.

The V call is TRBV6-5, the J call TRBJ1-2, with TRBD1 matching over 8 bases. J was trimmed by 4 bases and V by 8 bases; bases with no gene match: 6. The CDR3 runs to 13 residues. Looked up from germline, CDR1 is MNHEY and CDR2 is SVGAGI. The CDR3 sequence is CASLRTGSYGYTF. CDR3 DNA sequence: TGTGCCAGCCTTAGGACAGGGAGCTATGGCTACACCTTC.

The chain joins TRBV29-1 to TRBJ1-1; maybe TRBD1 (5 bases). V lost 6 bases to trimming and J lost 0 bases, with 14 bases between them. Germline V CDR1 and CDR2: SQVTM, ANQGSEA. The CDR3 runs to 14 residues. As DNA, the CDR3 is TGCAGCGTCATAAGGGGAGGCGTGAACACTGAAGCTTTCTTT. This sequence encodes CSVIRGGVNTEAFF. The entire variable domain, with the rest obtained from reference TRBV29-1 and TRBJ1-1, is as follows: SAVISQKPSRDICQRGTSLTIQCQVDSQVTMMFWYRQQPGQSLTLIATANQGSEATYESGFVIDKFPISRPNLTFSTLTVSNMSPEDSSIYLCSVIRGGVNTEAFFGQGTRLTVV.

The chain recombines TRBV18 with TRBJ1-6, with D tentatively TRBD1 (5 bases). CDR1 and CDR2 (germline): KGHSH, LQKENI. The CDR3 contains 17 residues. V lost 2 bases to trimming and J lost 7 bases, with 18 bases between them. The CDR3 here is CASSPNTGERGNSPLHF. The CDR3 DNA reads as TGTGCCAGCTCACCAAATACGGGAGAAAGGGGCAATTCACCCCTCCACTTT.

The CDR3 protein is CASSSGGLSEKLFF. CDR3 DNA: TGTGCCAGCAGTTCAGGGGGCCTGAGTGAAAAACTGTTTTTT. The chain is built from TRBV2 and TRBJ1-4, with 8 bases identical to TRBD1. This CDR3 is 14 amino acids long. Germline CDR1 reads SNHLY; CDR2 reads FYNNEI. V trimming: 5 bases; J trimming: 7 bases; junction bases outside the gene matches: 6.